These T cell receptor beta chains were read from a single sample in a study of technical replicates of blood from a handful of donors. Profiled with immunoSEQ multiplex PCR; TCRdb holds only in-frame clones, not every one. Seen here are about 44,000 clones, almost 97% observed once, and the top ten hold around 0.38%. The specimen was T cells isolated from PBMCs. These receptors were collected from a human donor in good health. CDR3s include the opening cysteine and the closing phenylalanine or tryptophan. A D gene is named only where the DNA matches it firmly. Expanded clones get a size class; other rows say once, few or many, or leave the size out.

V gene,clone size,J gene,D gene,CDR3 protein,CDR3 DNA
TRBV29-1,.,TRBJ2-1,TRBD2,CSVEVRLAGMINEQFF,TGCAGCGTTGAAGTAAGACTAGCGGGAATGATCAATGAGCAGTTCTTC
TRBV29-1,.,TRBJ1-2,TRBD1,CSVSTGEGYTF,TGCAGCGTATCGACAGGGGAGGGCTACACCTTC
TRBV11-2,.,TRBJ1-4,.,CASSLSDNEKLFF,TGTGCCAGCAGCTTATCAGATAATGAAAAACTGTTTTTT
TRBV27,.,TRBJ2-1,TRBD1,CASGQTGYHNEQFF,TGTGCCAGCGGGCAGACAGGGTATCACAATGAGCAGTTCTTC
TRBV19,.,TRBJ2-7,.,CASSIPGIYYEQYF,TGTGCCAGTAGTATTCCGGGGATATACTACGAGCAGTACTTC
TRBV28,.,TRBJ2-3,TRBD1,CASRDRGGTDTQYF,TGTGCCAGCAGGGACAGGGGGGGCACAGATACGCAGTATTTT
TRBV7-7,.,TRBJ2-7,.,CASSLGPIGYEQYF,TGTGCTAGCAGCTTAGGGCCGATTGGCTACGAGCAGTACTTC
TRBV7-9,.,TRBJ2-3,.,CASSLAVGTDTQYF,TGTGCCAGCAGCTTAGCGGTCGGGACAGATACGCAGTATTTT
TRBV13,.,TRBJ1-1,.,CASSLGPGQPNTEAFF,TGTGCCAGCAGCTTAGGCCCCGGACAGCCGAACACTGAAGCTTTCTTT
TRBV29-1,.,TRBJ1-2,TRBD1,CSVPGQGPGYTF,TGCAGCGTTCCGGGACAGGGACCTGGCTACACCTTC
TRBV19,.,TRBJ2-3,.,CASRFGTYTDTQYF,TGTGCCAGTAGGTTTGGGACTTACACAGATACGCAGTATTTT
TRBV7-3,.,TRBJ1-5,.,CASSLNGGQPQHF,TGTGCCAGCAGCTTAAACGGGGGTCAGCCCCAGCATTTT
TRBV6-5,once,TRBJ2-7,TRBD2,CASSYGTSGTYEQYF,TGTGCCAGCAGTTACGGGACTAGCGGGACTTACGAGCAGTACTTC
TRBV11-1,.,TRBJ2-1,.,CASSLALQSKQFF,TGTGCCAGCAGCTTAGCGCTACAGTCTAAGCAGTTCTTC
TRBV28,.,TRBJ2-5,.,CASGRETQYF,TGTGCCAGCGGTCGGGAGACCCAGTACTTC
TRBV4-1,once,TRBJ2-3,TRBD2,CASTLGGTSGRDTQYF,TGCGCCAGCACACTAGGAGGGACTAGCGGAAGAGATACGCAGTATTTT
TRBV11-2,.,TRBJ1-4,.,CASSLARATNEKLFF,TGTGCCAGCAGCTTAGCCCGGGCAACTAATGAAAAACTGTTTTTT
TRBV18,.,TRBJ2-7,.,CASSPAQTGTFSYEQYF,TGTGCCAGCTCACCAGCCCAAACCGGGACTTTCTCCTACGAGCAGTACTTC
TRBV4-2,.,TRBJ2-3,TRBD1,CASSQDPRTGPGTDTQYF,TGTGCCAGCAGCCAAGATCCCAGGACAGGTCCGGGCACAGATACGCAGTATTTT
TRBV5-4,.,TRBJ2-3,.,CASSPGSVRGTDTQYF,TGTGCCAGCAGCCCGGGTTCAGTGAGGGGCACAGATACGCAGTATTTT
TRBV6-1,.,TRBJ2-7,TRBD2,CASSVAGGYEQYF,TGTGCCAGCAGTGTAGCGGGAGGTTACGAGCAGTACTTC
TRBV4-2,.,TRBJ2-1,.,CASSQEEALNEQFF,TGTGCCAGCAGCCAAGAGGAGGCGCTCAATGAGCAGTTCTTC
TRBV9,.,TRBJ1-1,.,CASSTGQGWGNTEAFF,TGTGCCAGCTCGACGGGTCAGGGATGGGGAAACACTGAAGCTTTCTTT